This T cell receptor beta chain was sequenced during a study of blood T cell repertoires in COVID-19. The table lists this clone with a few counts. Under the authors' procedure: Cell counts per sample came from amplifying reference gene primers. Here immunoSEQ multiplex PCR was the method, and the copy in TCRdb shows in-frame clones only, minus some. The DNA was the basis for D and trimming; V, J and clone size are from that table. The sample shows about 160,000 clones, about 85% of them seen only once. Seattle's cohort entered during active infection and was followed longitudinally. With 2 bases removed from V and 11 bases from J, the gap between germline ends came to 16 bases. The germline gives CDR1 SGHTA, CDR2 FQGTGA. CDR3 length equals 15 residues.

This clonotype originated in a woman between 45 and 60 years old with COVID-19, enrolled during active disease. V and J are TRBV7-3 and TRBJ1-6; maybe TRBD1 (5 bases). What was sequenced was peripheral blood. CDR3 sequence (DNA): TGTGCCAGCAGCTTATGGGGCGGCCCTTCGACACCCCTCCACTTT. Translating gives CASSLWGGPSTPLHF.